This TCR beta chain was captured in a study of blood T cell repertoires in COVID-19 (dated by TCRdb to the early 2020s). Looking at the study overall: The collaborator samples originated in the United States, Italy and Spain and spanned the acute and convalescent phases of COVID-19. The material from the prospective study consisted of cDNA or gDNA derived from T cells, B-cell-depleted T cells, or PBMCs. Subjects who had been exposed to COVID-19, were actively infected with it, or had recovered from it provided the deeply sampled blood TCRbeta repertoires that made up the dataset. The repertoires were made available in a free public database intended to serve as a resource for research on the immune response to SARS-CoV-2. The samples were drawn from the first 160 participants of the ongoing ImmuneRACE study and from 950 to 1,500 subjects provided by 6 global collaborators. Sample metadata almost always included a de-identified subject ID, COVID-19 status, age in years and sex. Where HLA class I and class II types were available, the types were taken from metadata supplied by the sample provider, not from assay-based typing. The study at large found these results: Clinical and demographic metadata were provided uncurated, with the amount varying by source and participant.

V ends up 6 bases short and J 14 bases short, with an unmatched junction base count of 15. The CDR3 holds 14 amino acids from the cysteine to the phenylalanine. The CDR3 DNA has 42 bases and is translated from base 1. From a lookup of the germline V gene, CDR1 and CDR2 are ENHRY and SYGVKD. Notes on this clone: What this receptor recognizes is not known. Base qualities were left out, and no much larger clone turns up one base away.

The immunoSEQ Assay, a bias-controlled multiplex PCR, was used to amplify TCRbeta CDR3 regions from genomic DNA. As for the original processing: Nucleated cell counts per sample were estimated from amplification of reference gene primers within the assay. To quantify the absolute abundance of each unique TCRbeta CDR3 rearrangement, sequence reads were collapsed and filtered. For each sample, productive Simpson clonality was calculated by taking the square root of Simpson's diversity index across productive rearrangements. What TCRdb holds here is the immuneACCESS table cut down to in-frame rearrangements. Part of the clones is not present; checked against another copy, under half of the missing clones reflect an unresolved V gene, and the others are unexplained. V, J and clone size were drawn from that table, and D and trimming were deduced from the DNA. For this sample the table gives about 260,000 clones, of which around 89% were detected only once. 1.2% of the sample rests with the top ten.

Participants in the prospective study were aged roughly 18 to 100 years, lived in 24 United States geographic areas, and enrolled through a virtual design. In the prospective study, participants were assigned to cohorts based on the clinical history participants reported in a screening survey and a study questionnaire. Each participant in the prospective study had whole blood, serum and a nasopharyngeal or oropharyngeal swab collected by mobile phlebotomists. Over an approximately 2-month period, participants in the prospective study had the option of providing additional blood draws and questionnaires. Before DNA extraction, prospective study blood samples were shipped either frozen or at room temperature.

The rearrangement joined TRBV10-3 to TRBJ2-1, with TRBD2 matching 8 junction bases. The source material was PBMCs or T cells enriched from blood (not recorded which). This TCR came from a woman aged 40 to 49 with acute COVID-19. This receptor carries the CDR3 CAIRRTSGSQGEFF. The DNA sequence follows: TGTGCCATCAGACGGACGAGCGGGAGCCAAGGGGAGTTCTTC.